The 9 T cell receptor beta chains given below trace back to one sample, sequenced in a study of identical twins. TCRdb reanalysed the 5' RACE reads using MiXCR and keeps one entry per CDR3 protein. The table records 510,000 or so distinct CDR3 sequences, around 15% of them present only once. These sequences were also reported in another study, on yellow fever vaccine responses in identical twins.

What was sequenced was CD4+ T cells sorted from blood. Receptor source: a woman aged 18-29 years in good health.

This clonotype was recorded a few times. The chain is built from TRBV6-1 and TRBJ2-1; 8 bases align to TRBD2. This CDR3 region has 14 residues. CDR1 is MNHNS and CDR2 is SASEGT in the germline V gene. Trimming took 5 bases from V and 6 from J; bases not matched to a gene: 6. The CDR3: CASSRPAGGNEQFF. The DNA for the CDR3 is TGTGCCAGCAGTAGACCGGCGGGGGGCAATGAGCAGTTCTTC.

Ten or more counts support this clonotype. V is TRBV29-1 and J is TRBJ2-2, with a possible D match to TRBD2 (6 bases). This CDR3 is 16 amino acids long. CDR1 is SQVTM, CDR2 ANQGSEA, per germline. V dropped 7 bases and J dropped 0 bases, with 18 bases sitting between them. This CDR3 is CSATYGASANTGELFF. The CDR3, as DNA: TGCAGCGCTACCTATGGAGCTAGCGCGAACACCGGGGAGCTGTTTTTT.

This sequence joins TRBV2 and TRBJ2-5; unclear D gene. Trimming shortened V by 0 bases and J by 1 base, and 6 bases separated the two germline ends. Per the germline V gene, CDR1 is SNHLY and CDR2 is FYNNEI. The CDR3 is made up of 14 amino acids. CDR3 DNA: TGTGCCAGCAGTGAAGCTGGCCTCCAAGAGACCCAGTACTTC. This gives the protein CASSEAGLQETQYF. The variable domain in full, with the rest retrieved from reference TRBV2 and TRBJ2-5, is EPEVTQTPSHQVTQMGQEVILRCVPISNHLYFYWYRQILGQKVEFLVSFYNNEISEKSEIFDDQFSVERPDGSNFTLKIRSTKLEDSAMYFCASSEAGLQETQYFGPGTRLLVL.

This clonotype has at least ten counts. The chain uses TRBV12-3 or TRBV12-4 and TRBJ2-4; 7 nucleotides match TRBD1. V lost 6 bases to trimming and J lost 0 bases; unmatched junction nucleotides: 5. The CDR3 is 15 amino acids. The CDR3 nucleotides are TGTGCCAGCAGCAAGGGACAGCTAGCCAAAAACATTCAGTACTTC. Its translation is CASSKGQLAKNIQYF.

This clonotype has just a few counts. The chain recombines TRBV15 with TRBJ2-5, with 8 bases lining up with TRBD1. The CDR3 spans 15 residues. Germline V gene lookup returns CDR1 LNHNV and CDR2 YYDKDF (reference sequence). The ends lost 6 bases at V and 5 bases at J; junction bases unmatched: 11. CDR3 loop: CATRPTRTGRETQYF. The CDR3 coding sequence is TGTGCCACCAGACCCACTCGGACAGGGCGGGAGACCCAGTACTTC. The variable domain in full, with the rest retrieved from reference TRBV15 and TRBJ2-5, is DAMVIQNPRYQVTQFGKPVTLSCSQTLNHNVMYWYQQKSSQAPKLLFHYYDKDFNNEADTPDNFQSRRPNTSFCFLDIRSPGLGDTAMYLCATRPTRTGRETQYFGPGTRLLVL.

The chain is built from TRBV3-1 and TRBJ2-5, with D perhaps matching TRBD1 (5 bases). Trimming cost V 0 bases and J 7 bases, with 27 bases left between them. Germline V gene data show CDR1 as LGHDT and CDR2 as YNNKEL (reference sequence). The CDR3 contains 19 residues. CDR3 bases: TGTGCCAGCAGCCAAGAAAGCTCCCCAGCGCGGCAGGGCCACGGGACCCAGTACTTC. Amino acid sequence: CASSQESSPARQGHGTQYF.

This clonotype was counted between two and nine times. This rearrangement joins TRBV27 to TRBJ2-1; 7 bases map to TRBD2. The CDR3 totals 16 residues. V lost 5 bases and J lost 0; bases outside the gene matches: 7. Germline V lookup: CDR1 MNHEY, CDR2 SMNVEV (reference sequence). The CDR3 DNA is TGTGCCAGCAGTACCCCTAGCGGATCCTCCTACAATGAGCAGTTCTTC. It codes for CASSTPSGSSYNEQFF.

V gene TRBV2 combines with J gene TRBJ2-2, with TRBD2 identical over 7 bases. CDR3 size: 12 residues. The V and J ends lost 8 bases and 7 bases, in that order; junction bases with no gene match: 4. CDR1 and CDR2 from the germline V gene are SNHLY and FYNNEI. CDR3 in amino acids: CASRERGGELFF. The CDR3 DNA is TGTGCCAGCCGGGAGCGGGGCGGGGAGCTGTTTTTT. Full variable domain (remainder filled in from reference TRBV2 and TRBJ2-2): EPEVTQTPSHQVTQMGQEVILRCVPISNHLYFYWYRQILGQKVEFLVSFYNNEISEKSEIFDDQFSVERPDGSNFTLKIRSTKLEDSAMYFCASRERGGELFFGEGSRLTVL.

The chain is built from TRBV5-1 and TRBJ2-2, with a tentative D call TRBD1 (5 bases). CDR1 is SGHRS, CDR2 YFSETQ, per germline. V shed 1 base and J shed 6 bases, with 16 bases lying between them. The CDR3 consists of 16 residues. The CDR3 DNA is TGCGCCAGCAGCTTGATTCAGGGCCGAACGGCCGGGGAGCTGTTTTTT. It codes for CASSLIQGRTAGELFF.